This T cell receptor beta chain was profiled in a study of blood T cell repertoires in COVID-19. Study-level information: Whether acute or convalescent, the COVID-19 samples came from the United States, Italy and Spain.

This clone showed up just once. Trimming took off 4 bases at V and 4 bases at J, with 14 bases between the two ends. The CDR3 loop spans 14 amino acids. Germline CDR1 reads SGHRS; CDR2 reads YFSETQ. Assay used: immunoSEQ multiplex PCR; TCRdb lists only in-frame clones, some missing. Altogether tens of thousands of clones are present, more than 85% being singletons, with the ten largest covering around 14%. Input material: peripheral blood. The receptor comes from a human donor with active COVID-19. The donor label of this sample is uncertain. The J gene is TRBJ1-1, the V gene TRBV5-1; D is possibly TRBD1 (5 bases). CDR3 sequence reads: CASSPDGGSTEAFF. CDR3 bases: TGCGCCAGCAGCCCGGACGGGGGTAGCACTGAAGCTTTCTTT.